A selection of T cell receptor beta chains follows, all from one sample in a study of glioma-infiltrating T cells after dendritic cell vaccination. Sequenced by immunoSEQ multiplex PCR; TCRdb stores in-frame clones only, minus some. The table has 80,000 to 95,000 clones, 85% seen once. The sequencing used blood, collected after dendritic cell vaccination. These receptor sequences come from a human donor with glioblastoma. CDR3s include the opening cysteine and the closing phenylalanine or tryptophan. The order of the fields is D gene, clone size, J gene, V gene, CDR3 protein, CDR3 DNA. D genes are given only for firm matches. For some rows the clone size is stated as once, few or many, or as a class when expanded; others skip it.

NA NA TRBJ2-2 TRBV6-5 CASSPTGPTGELFF TGTGCCAGCAGCCCTACAGGGCCCACCGGGGAGCTGTTTTTT
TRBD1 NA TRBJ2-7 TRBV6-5 CASRRQGDGYEQYF TGTGCCAGCAGAAGACAGGGGGATGGCTACGAGCAGTACTTC
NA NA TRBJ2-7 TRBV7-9 CASSLGAGRTYEQYF TGTGCCAGCAGCTTAGGAGCAGGGCGAACCTACGAGCAGTACTTC
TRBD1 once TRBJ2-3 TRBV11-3 CASSAQGAHTDTQYF TGTGCCAGCAGCGCACAGGGGGCGCATACAGATACGCAGTATTTT
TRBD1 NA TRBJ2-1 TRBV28 CASSDPRDRANNEQFF TGTGCCAGCAGTGACCCCCGGGACAGGGCCAACAATGAGCAGTTCTTC
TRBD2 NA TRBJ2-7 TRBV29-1 CSVEGAGGYEQYF TGCAGCGTTGAGGGGGCGGGGGGTTACGAGCAGTACTTC
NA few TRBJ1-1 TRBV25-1 CASSESVEEAFF TGTGCCAGCAGTGAATCTGTAGAAGAAGCTTTCTTT
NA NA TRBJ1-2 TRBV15 CATSRETGDNYGYTF TGTGCCACCAGCAGAGAGACGGGAGATAACTATGGCTACACCTTC
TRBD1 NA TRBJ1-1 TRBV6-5 CASSQGTVGEAFF TGTGCCAGCAGTCAAGGGACAGTAGGTGAAGCTTTCTTT
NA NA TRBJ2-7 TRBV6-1 CASSEVHYEQYF TGTGCCAGCAGTGAAGTTCACTACGAGCAGTACTTC
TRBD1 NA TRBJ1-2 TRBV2 CASSRQGYYGYTF TGTGCCAGCAGTAGACAGGGCTACTATGGCTACACCTTC
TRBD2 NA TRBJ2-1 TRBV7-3 CASSLWVGGSSYNEQFF TGTGCCAGCAGCTTATGGGTGGGAGGGAGCTCCTACAATGAGCAGTTCTTC
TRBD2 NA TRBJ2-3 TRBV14 CASSQGLAVSTDTQYF TGTGCCAGCAGCCAAGGACTAGCGGTGAGCACAGATACGCAGTATTTT
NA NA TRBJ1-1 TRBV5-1 CASSVTGLTEAFF TGCGCCAGCAGCGTCACAGGGCTCACTGAAGCTTTCTTT
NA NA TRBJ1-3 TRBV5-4 CASSLGTPDGFSGNTIYF TGTGCCAGCAGCTTGGGAACACCCGACGGGTTTTCTGGAAACACCATATATTTT
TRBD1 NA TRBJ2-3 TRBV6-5 CASSYRDSRTDTQYF TGTGCCAGCAGCTATAGGGACAGCCGCACAGATACGCAGTATTTT
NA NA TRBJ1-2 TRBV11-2 CASSLDSATGYGYTF TGTGCCAGCAGCTTAGATTCGGCGACAGGCTATGGCTACACCTTC
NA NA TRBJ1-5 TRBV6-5 CASSEAEENQPQHF TGTGCCAGCAGTGAGGCCGAGGAAAATCAGCCCCAGCATTTT
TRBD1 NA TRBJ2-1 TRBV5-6 CASSLAGTGDNEQFF TGTGCCAGCAGCTTGGCCGGGACAGGGGACAATGAGCAGTTCTTC
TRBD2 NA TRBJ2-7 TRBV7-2 CASSLGVSGAAYEQYF TGTGCCAGCAGCTTAGGGGTTAGCGGGGCCGCCTACGAGCAGTACTTC
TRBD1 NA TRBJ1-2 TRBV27 CASRKGTGEFNYGYTF TGTGCCAGCAGGAAAGGGACAGGGGAGTTCAACTATGGCTACACCTTC
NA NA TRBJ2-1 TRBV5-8 CASSLTQYNEQFF TGTGCCAGCAGCTTGACCCAGTACAATGAGCAGTTCTTC
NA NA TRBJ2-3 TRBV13 CASSLSGTQYF TGTGCCAGCAGCTTATCGGGTACGCAGTATTTT
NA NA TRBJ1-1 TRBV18 CASSPGGWNTEAFF TGTGCCAGCTCACCGGGGGGATGGAACACTGAAGCTTTCTTT
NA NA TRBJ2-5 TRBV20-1 CSARGTGTQYF TGCAGTGCTAGGGGTACGGGGACCCAGTACTTC
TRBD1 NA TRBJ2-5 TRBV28 CASSLRRQGLQETQYF TGTGCCAGCAGTTTAAGGAGACAGGGCCTTCAAGAGACCCAGTACTTC
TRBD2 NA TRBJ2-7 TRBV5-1 CASSLRYSGGAGSYGQYF TGCGCCAGCAGCTTGAGATATAGCGGGGGGGCTGGATCCTACGGGCAGTACTTC
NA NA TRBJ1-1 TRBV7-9 CASSLVVREAFF TGTGCCAGCAGCTTAGTGGTTCGGGAAGCTTTCTTT
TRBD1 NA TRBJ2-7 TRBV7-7 CASSLDRYNEQYF TGTGCCAGCAGCTTGGACAGGTATAACGAGCAGTACTTC
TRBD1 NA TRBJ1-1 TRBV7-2 CASSIYRGMNTEAFF TGTGCCAGCAGCATTTACAGGGGCATGAACACTGAAGCTTTCTTT
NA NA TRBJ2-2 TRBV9 CASSWALATGELFF TGTGCCAGCAGCTGGGCCCTAGCCACCGGGGAGCTGTTTTTT
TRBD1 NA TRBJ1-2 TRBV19 CASSIQDRLNYGYTF TGTGCCAGTAGTATTCAGGACAGGTTGAACTATGGCTACACCTTC
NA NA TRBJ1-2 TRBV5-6 CASSLDYGYTF TGTGCCAGCAGCCTAGACTATGGCTACACCTTC
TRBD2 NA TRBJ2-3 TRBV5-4 CASSLTGSGDFTDTQYF TGTGCCAGCAGCTTGACTGGTAGCGGGGATTTCACAGATACGCAGTATTTT
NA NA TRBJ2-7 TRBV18 CASSPTTEIYEQYF TGTGCCAGCTCACCAACGACAGAGATCTACGAGCAGTACTTC
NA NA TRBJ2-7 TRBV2 CASFLGGARVDEQYF TGTGCCAGCTTTCTTGGGGGGGCTCGTGTCGACGAGCAGTACTTC
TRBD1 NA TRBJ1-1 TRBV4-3 CASSQSDRGNTEAFF TGCGCCAGCAGCCAATCGGACAGGGGGAACACTGAAGCTTTCTTT
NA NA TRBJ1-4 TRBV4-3 CASSQEEGRREKLFF TGCGCCAGCAGCCAAGAGGAGGGGCGACGGGAAAAACTGTTTTTT
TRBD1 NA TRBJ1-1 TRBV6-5 CASSTGTENTEAFF TGTGCCAGCAGTACAGGGACAGAGAACACTGAAGCTTTCTTT
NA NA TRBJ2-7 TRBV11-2 CASSFSYYEQYF TGTGCCAGCAGTTTTAGTTACTACGAGCAGTACTTC
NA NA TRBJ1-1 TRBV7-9 CASSPPGETEAFF TGTGCCAGCAGTCCCCCGGGGGAAACTGAAGCTTTCTTT
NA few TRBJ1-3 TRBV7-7 CASSSSSGNTIYF TGTGCCAGCAGCTCTAGCTCTGGAAACACCATATATTTT
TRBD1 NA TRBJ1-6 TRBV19 CASSIGGQVGSPLHF TGTGCCAGTAGTATCGGGGGACAGGTCGGATCACCCCTCCACTTT
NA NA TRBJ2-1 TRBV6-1 CASSEEPLIRDNSHNEQFF TGTGCCAGCAGTGAAGAACCACTAATCCGGGACAACTCCCACAATGAGCAGTTCTTC
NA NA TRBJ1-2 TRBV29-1 CSVPAEGYGYTF TGCAGCGTTCCCGCGGAAGGCTATGGCTACACCTTC
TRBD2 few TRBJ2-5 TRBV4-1 CASSQVLGRRGGMETQYF TGCGCCAGCAGCCAAGTACTCGGTAGGCGGGGGGGCATGGAGACCCAGTACTTC
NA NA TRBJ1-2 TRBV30 CAWRAGSNSGYTF TGTGCCTGGAGGGCGGGTTCGAATTCAGGCTACACCTTC